The 28 T cell receptor beta chains below all came from one sample that was sequenced in a study of blood T cell repertoires in COVID-19 (TCRdb year 2020). The library relied on the immunoSEQ multiplex PCR assay. TCRdb re-hosts the immuneACCESS table, in-frame sequences only. Its copies lack some clones; in the studies checked, an unresolved V gene accounts for under half of them, and the cause for the rest is not known. The sample includes about 330,000 clones, with approximately 90% observed a single time. Of the sample, approximately 9.4% is held by the ten largest clones. The sequencing input was peripheral blood. The receptors shown here come from a man aged 30 to 39 with COVID-19, enrolled during active disease.

The chain carries TRBV5-8 and TRBJ1-1; D is undetermined. The germline V gene encodes CDR1 SGHTS and CDR2 YDEGEE. The ends were cut back, 2 bases at V and 0 bases at J, with 11 bases in the middle. The CDR3 has 15 residues. The CDR3 sequence: CASSFRSTLNTEAFF. The DNA of the CDR3 is TGTGCCAGCAGCTTCCGGAGTACCTTGAACACTGAAGCTTTCTTT.

The chain uses TRBV12-3 or TRBV12-4 and TRBJ1-5, with D uncertain. V was shortened by 3 bases and J by 4 bases, with 7 bases between the two germline ends. The CDR3 is 13 residues long. CDR3 in DNA: TGTGCCAGCAGTTTTGGGAGGAATCAGCCCCAGCATTTT. Translated: CASSFGRNQPQHF.

This clone was counted ten times or more. This chain connects TRBV6-5 to TRBJ2-7, with D possibly matching TRBD2 (7 bases). The CDR3 runs 14 residues. Germline V gives CDR1 MNHEY, CDR2 SVGAGI. Trimming took off 6 bases at V and 3 bases at J, with 15 bases between the two ends. The CDR3 bases are TGTGCCAGCAGGCCGAGGGGGGGCATCTACGAGCAGTACTTC. Translation: CASRPRGGIYEQYF.

This CDR3 reads CASTHEQGAYGYTF. In nucleotides, the CDR3 is TGTGCCAGCACTCACGAGCAGGGGGCGTATGGCTACACCTTC. The chain couples TRBV28 to TRBJ1-2, with TRBD1 matching over 8 bases. Germline-derived CDR1 and CDR2 are MDHEN and SYDVKM. V was clipped by 7 bases and J by 5 bases; unmatched bases: 9. The CDR3 runs to 14 residues.

The chain couples TRBV28 to TRBJ1-1; D is uncertain. This CDR3 has 13 amino acids. V was pared by 1 base and J by 6 bases, with 9 bases between. Per germline, CDR1 MDHEN and CDR2 SYDVKM. The CDR3 is CASSLYAEAEAFF. CDR3 bases: TGTGCCAGCAGTTTATATGCGGAGGCTGAAGCTTTCTTT.

The rearrangement joins TRBV9 to TRBJ1-2; 7 bases line up with TRBD1. CDR3 length equals 15 residues. Germline loops: CDR1 SGDLS, CDR2 YYNGEE. Trimming removed 0 bases from V and 0 bases from J; junction bases left unmatched: 2. The CDR3 DNA reads TGTGCCAGCAGCGTAGCTACAGGGGCTAACTATGGCTACACCTTC. As protein: CASSVATGANYGYTF.

The CDR3 protein is CASSQIFLGRTGASTDTQYF. Here the CDR3 DNA reads TGCGCCAGCAGCCAAATTTTTCTAGGGAGAACGGGTGCTAGCACAGATACGCAGTATTTT. The rearrangement uses TRBV4-3 and TRBJ2-3, with D possibly being TRBD2 (5 bases). Looked up from germline, CDR1 is LGHNA and CDR2 is YSLEER. This CDR3 has 20 residues. V was trimmed by 2 bases and J by 0 bases, leaving 24 bases between them.

The V call is TRBV6-2 or TRBV6-3, the J call TRBJ2-1; 11 nucleotides agree with TRBD2. The V segment lost 0 bases and the J segment 15 bases; nucleotides outside the gene matches: 16. CDR1 and CDR2 (germline): MNHEY, SVGEGT. CDR3 length equals 17 residues. The CDR3 DNA is TGTGCCAGCAGTTACTCGCTGTTAGGACTAGCGGGTACAGAGGCGTTCTTC. Translation: CASSYSLLGLAGTEAFF.

CDR3 nucleotides: TGTGCCAGCAGCGCGGACAGGGATGGAAACACCATATATTTT. Translated: CASSADRDGNTIYF. V gene TRBV9 combines with J gene TRBJ1-3, with 8 bases identical to TRBD1. Losses at the gene ends were 3 bases for V and 3 bases for J; bases not matched to a gene: 2. This CDR3 comprises 14 residues. From germline, CDR1 is SGDLS and CDR2 YYNGEE.

The V call is TRBV24-1, the J call TRBJ2-3; 16 bases match TRBD2. The V gene's germline CDR1 is KGHDR and CDR2 SFDVKD. CDR3 length equals 21 residues. V shed 2 bases, J shed 4 bases, and the junction held 14 bases outside the gene matches. CDR3 coding DNA: TGTGCCACCAGTGATTCACGAAAAGCAACCGGGACTAGCGGGGGGGCAGATACGCAGTATTTT. It yields the protein CATSDSRKATGTSGGADTQYF.

This chain uses TRBV3-1 (or the pseudogene TRBV3-2) with TRBJ1-1; 8 bases agree with TRBD1. The CDR3 sequence is 16 residues long. The ends lost 3 bases at V and 6 bases at J; junction bases unmatched: 12. The V gene's germline CDR1 is LGHDT and CDR2 YNNKEL (reference sequence). CDR3 DNA sequence: TGTGCCAGCAGCCACTGGGGGCGTCAGGGGGCGGCTGAAGCTTTCTTT. This codes for CASSHWGRQGAAEAFF.

The table lists this clone with a few counts. The J gene is TRBJ2-3, the V gene TRBV9, with 11 bases that match TRBD2. CDR1 SGDLS and CDR2 YYNGEE come from the germline V gene. This CDR3 contains 14 residues. Unmatched junction bases numbered 3, after V lost 4 bases and J lost 5 bases. DNA of the CDR3: TGTGCCAGCAGCTTCGGGACTAGCGGAGATACGCAGTATTTT. It yields the protein CASSFGTSGDTQYF.

The V and J genes are TRBV19 and TRBJ1-2; 12 bases are a match to TRBD1. CDR3 length equals 17 residues. V lost 3 bases, J lost 4 bases, and 9 bases stayed unmatched. CDR1 is LNHDA and CDR2 is SQIVND in the germline V gene (reference sequence). CDR3 region: CASSMLGQGAIVYGYTF. CDR3 nucleotide sequence: TGTGCCAGTAGTATGCTGGGACAGGGGGCCATAGTCTATGGCTACACCTTC.

The chain links TRBV29-1 to TRBJ2-1; no firm D call. Germline V gene lookup returns CDR1 SQVTM and CDR2 ANQGSEA. The CDR3 contains 15 residues. V was trimmed by 7 bases and J by 0 bases, leaving 16 bases between them. CDR3 region: CSANGLPLSYNEQFF. The CDR3 nucleotides read TGCAGCGCGAATGGGCTCCCTCTCTCCTACAATGAGCAGTTCTTC.

The chain carries TRBV7-9 and TRBJ2-3, with 7 bases that match TRBD1. The CDR3 is 17 amino acids. Germline CDR1 is SEHNR and CDR2 is FQNEAQ (reference sequence). Trimming at V came to 5 bases and at J to 1 base, leaving 12 bases not matched to a gene. DNA of the CDR3: TGTGCCAGCAGCCCACCAAGACAGGGTTTGGGCACAGATACGCAGTATTTT. Protein product: CASSPPRQGLGTDTQYF.

A note on this clone: This sample includes further DNA sequences coding for the same CDR3. The gene calls are TRBV18 and TRBJ1-1; the D gene is possibly TRBD1 (5 bases). Trimming left V 0 bases short and J 1 base short, with 6 bases between. The CDR3 spans 14 residues. Germline lookup yields CDR1 KGHSH and CDR2 LQKENI. CDR3 nucleotide sequence: TGTGCCAGCTCACCACCGCAGGGGAACACTGAAGCTTTCTTT. Protein sequence: CASSPPQGNTEAFF. Variable domain in full (rest from reference TRBV18 and TRBJ1-1): NAGVMQNPRHLVRRRGQEARLRCSPMKGHSHVYWYRQLPEEGLKFMVYLQKENIIDESGMPKERFSAEFPKEGPSILRIQQVVRGDSAAYFCASSPPQGNTEAFFGQGTRLTVV.

The CDR3 coding sequence is TGTGCCAGCCGGGAGGGGAACACTGAAGCTTTCTTT. Its translation: CASREGNTEAFF. The chain is built from TRBV5-8 and TRBJ1-1; no clear D gene. Germline lookup yields CDR1 SGHTS and CDR2 YDEGEE. CDR3 length: 12 amino acids. V was trimmed by 7 bases and J by 1 base, leaving 8 bases between them.

The V call is TRBV20-1, the J call TRBJ2-7, with 12 bases fitting TRBD2. V lost 6 bases to trimming and J lost 7 bases; unmatched junction nucleotides: 13. Germline V gene lookup returns CDR1 DFQATT and CDR2 SNEGSKA (reference sequence). This CDR3 contains 15 residues. The CDR3 loop reads CSASLAGGPQGEQYF. The DNA of the CDR3 is TGCAGTGCGAGTCTAGCGGGAGGGCCCCAGGGGGAGCAGTACTTC.

This sequence joins TRBV19 and TRBJ1-5; 8 bases are a match to TRBD1. The CDR3 consists of 15 residues. The germline V gene encodes CDR1 LNHDA and CDR2 SQIVND (reference sequence). V shed 4 bases and J 6 bases; nucleotides not matched to a gene: 8. The CDR3 nucleotides are TGTGCCAGTAGTAATGAACAGGGGGTGACTCAGCCCCAGCATTTT. This translates into CASSNEQGVTQPQHF. Variable domain in full (rest from reference TRBV19 and TRBJ1-5): DGGITQSPKYLFRKEGQNVTLSCEQNLNHDAMYWYRQDPGQGLRLIYYSQIVNDFQKGDIAEGYSVSREKKESFPLTVTSAQKNPTAFYLCASSNEQGVTQPQHFGDGTRLSIL.

The CDR3 spells CASTLLGNTIYF. The CDR3 coding sequence is TGTGCCAGCACCCTACTTGGAAACACCATATATTTT. The gene calls are TRBV2 and TRBJ1-3; no clear D. Trimming took off 7 bases at V and 3 bases at J, with 7 bases between the two ends. The CDR3 spans 12 residues. Looked up from germline, CDR1 is SNHLY and CDR2 is FYNNEI. Full variable domain (outside the CDR3, taken from reference TRBV2 and TRBJ1-3): EPEVTQTPSHQVTQMGQEVILRCVPISNHLYFYWYRQILGQKVEFLVSFYNNEISEKSEIFDDQFSVERPDGSNFTLKIRSTKLEDSAMYFCASTLLGNTIYFGEGSWLTVV.

The rearrangement uses TRBV11-2 and TRBJ1-6, with D possibly matching TRBD1 (5 bases). The germline gives CDR1 SGHAT, CDR2 FQNNGV. V was pared by 5 bases and J by 0 bases, with 17 bases between. The CDR3 extends over 18 amino acids. CDR3 loop: CASSLTGGGRSYNSPLHF. The CDR3 DNA reads TGTGCCAGCAGCCTAACGGGCGGGGGTCGCTCCTATAATTCACCCCTCCACTTT.

J is TRBJ2-7 and V is TRBV18; possible D gene TRBD1, 6 bases. V was trimmed by 2 bases and J by 3 bases, leaving 11 bases between them. The germline V gene has CDR1 KGHSH and CDR2 LQKENI. The CDR3 is 14 amino acids. The CDR3 coding sequence is TGTGCCAGCTCACCAGGGGCAGGGGACTACGAGCAGTACTTC. It encodes CASSPGAGDYEQYF.

The chain employs TRBV24-1 and TRBJ1-2; the D gene is possibly TRBD1 (6 bases). V lost 0 bases and J lost 6, with 7 bases in between. The CDR3 totals 13 residues. Germline values: CDR1 KGHDR, CDR2 SFDVKD. The CDR3 region has the DNA TGTGCCACCAGTGATTTGGCAGGGGATGGCTACACCTTC. It codes for CATSDLAGDGYTF.

The V call is TRBV6-5, the J call TRBJ1-6; TRBD1 is a possible D gene (5 bases). Trimming removed 8 bases from V and 8 bases from J, with 16 bases in between. The CDR3 spans 14 residues. The germline V gene encodes CDR1 MNHEY and CDR2 SVGAGI. The CDR3 sequence is CASSEAGGDSPLHF. The CDR3 bases are TGTGCCAGCTCCGAGGCGGGGGGGGATTCACCCCTCCACTTT.

The chain joins TRBV28 to TRBJ2-3; the D gene is possibly TRBD2 (6 bases). CDR1 and CDR2 (germline): MDHEN, SYDVKM. This CDR3 comprises 16 residues. The germline V and J ends were trimmed by 6 bases and 3 bases, with 19 bases remaining between them. CDR3 sequence (DNA): TGTGCCAGCAGGAGAGCGGGCGCCCTCAGAACAGATACGCAGTATTTT. This sequence encodes CASRRAGALRTDTQYF.

The chain has TRBV6-4 and TRBJ2-7; 11 bases map to TRBD2. Germline loops: CDR1 MRHNA, CDR2 SNTAGT. The CDR3 extends over 16 amino acids. J lost 1 base, V lost 6 bases, and 8 bases had no gene match. CDR3 nucleotides: TGTGCCAGCAGAGAAGGACTAGCGGGTTTATCCTACGAGCAGTACTTC. Translating it yields CASREGLAGLSYEQYF.

In this sample, this clone turned up once. The rearrangement uses TRBV20-1 and TRBJ2-5; D ambiguous. CDR3 size: 11 residues. Germline CDR1 is DFQATT and CDR2 is SNEGSKA (reference sequence). V lost 6 bases and J 5 bases, leaving 10 bases between the germline ends. The CDR3 loop reads CSARRRETQYF. The DNA for the CDR3 is TGCAGTGCCCGGCGGCGGGAGACCCAGTACTTC.

The count of this clone is one. The J gene is TRBJ2-7, the V gene TRBV19, with TRBD2 identical over 13 bases. CDR3 size: 22 residues. V dropped 2 bases and J dropped 2; count of bases not matched to a gene: 21. Germline V gives CDR1 LNHDA, CDR2 SQIVND (reference sequence). The chain's CDR3 is CASSINGGGGLAGVHHPYEQYF. The CDR3, as DNA: TGTGCCAGTAGTATAAACGGGGGCGGTGGACTAGCGGGAGTTCACCACCCCTACGAGCAGTACTTC.